The clone carrying this TCR beta chain was picked up a small number of times. Antigen specificity is unknown. Between the trimmed V and J ends, which lost 5 bases and 4 bases, there was a span of 12 bases. Germline V gives CDR1 SGHNT, CDR2 YYREEE (reference sequence). CDR3 length: 13 amino acids. This sample was taken from a study of cytomegalovirus exposure and HLA in healthy donors. Overall study context: Out of 398 genotyped donors, about 80% belonged to the Caucasian-associated ancestry cluster. The study, taken as a whole, reports: The study recorded 160 or so TCR beta chains that were cytomegalovirus-associated. Rarity held for most TCR sequences, but there were some public TCRs that occurred in many donors. A later look showed TCR association rates differing by HLA locus, highest for DRB1 and lowest for HLA-C.

The PCR had 60 Vbeta and 13 Jbeta primers. Some clones are missing from TCRdb's copy, which holds only in-frame ones; the method was immunoSEQ multiplex PCR. Of approximately 110,000 clones detected, 77% appear once; the ten largest clones hold approximately 3.7%. This chain connects TRBV5-4 to TRBJ1-1; a possible D gene is TRBD1 (6 bases). The clonotype comes from a human donor in good health. Sequencing used PBMCs. The CDR3 DNA sequence: TGTGCCAGCAGTCTACAGGGATTCACTGAAGCTTTCTTT. This gives the protein CASSLQGFTEAFF.